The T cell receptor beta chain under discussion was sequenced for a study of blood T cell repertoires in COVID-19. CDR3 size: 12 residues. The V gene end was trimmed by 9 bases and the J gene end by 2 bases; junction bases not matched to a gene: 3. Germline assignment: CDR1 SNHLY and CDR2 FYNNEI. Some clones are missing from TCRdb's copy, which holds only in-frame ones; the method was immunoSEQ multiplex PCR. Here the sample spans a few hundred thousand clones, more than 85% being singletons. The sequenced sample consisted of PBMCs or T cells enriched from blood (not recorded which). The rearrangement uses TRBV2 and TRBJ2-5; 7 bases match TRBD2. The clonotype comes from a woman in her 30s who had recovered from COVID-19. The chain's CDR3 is CASSGLQETQYF. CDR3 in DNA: TGTGCCAGTAGCGGGCTTCAAGAGACCCAGTACTTC.